A single sample is the source of the 22 T cell receptor beta chains below, sequenced in a study of cytomegalovirus exposure and HLA in healthy donors. The PCR made use of 60 Vbeta and 13 Jbeta primers. Here immunoSEQ multiplex PCR was the method, and the copy in TCRdb shows in-frame clones only, minus some. The sample records about 180,000 clones, around four fifths being singletons. Sequenced input: PBMCs. The receptors stem from a woman between 50 and 59 years old in good health and CMV-seropositive.

This clone has just one count. The chain recombines TRBV7-6 with TRBJ2-1, with 8 positions matching TRBD1. The CDR3 contains 14 residues. Per the germline V gene, CDR1 is SGHVS and CDR2 is FNYEAQ. Trimming removed 5 bases from V and 6 bases from J; junction bases left unmatched: 6. Here the CDR3 DNA reads TGTGCCAGCAGCCTCTCGACAGGGGTCAATGAGCAGTTCTTC. Amino acids: CASSLSTGVNEQFF. The full variable domain, its missing parts supplied by reference TRBV7-6 and TRBJ2-1, is GAGVSQSPRYKVTKRGQDVALRCDPISGHVSLYWYRQALGQGPEFLTYFNYEAQQDKSGLPNDRFSAERPEGSISTLTIQRTEQRDSAMYRCASSLSTGVNEQFFGPGTRLTVL.

The chain links TRBV7-2 to TRBJ2-5; D might be TRBD1 (5 bases). The J call may be wrong; the DNA end is better matched by TRBJ2-7. Germline V lookup: CDR1 SGHTA, CDR2 FQGNSA. The CDR3 is 16 amino acids. The DNA of the CDR3 is TGTGCCAGCAGCTTAGCACTGGGCAGGGTCGATTCCGAGCAGTACTTC. Protein product: CASSLALGRVDSEQYF.

The rearrangement uses TRBV27 and TRBJ2-7; 7 positions agree with TRBD2. The ends lost 8 bases at V and 2 bases at J; junction bases unmatched: 12. CDR1 is MNHEY, CDR2 SMNVEV, per germline (reference sequence). The CDR3 runs 15 residues. CDR3 sequence (DNA): TGTGCCAGCGGCCCTAGGGGCGGGGGTCCCTACGAGCAGTACTTC. Translated: CASGPRGGGPYEQYF.

Notes on this clone: A junction boundary mismatches the germline segment, possibly from a read error. The genes are TRBV6-6 and TRBJ1-2, with 7 bases aligning to TRBD1. CDR3 size: 16 residues. Germline V gene lookup returns CDR1 MNHNY and CDR2 SVGAGI (reference sequence). Written as DNA, the CDR3 is TGTGCCAGCAATTACGGTGACAGGGCTTCGCTCTATGGCTACACCTTC. Translating it yields CASNYGDRASLYGYTF.

This sequence joins TRBV28 and TRBJ2-2, with a tentative D call TRBD2 (7 bases). Trimming stripped 7 bases from V and 4 bases from J, with 22 bases between. This CDR3 comprises 17 residues. Germline V gives CDR1 MDHEN, CDR2 SYDVKM. The CDR3 loop is CASNKPRGGRATGELFF. The CDR3 coding sequence is TGTGCCAGCAACAAGCCCCGCGGGGGCCGCGCCACCGGGGAGCTGTTTTTT.

In this sample, this clone turned up once. This chain links TRBV5-5 with TRBJ2-1, with 8 bases aligning to TRBD2. With V trimmed by 4 bases and J by 7 bases, 10 bases remained unmatched. The CDR3 spans 15 residues. In germline, CDR1 is SGHKS, CDR2 YYEKEE (reference sequence). The CDR3 bases are TGTGCCAGCAGCCTGGTAGGGACTAGAGGAAATGAGCAGTTCTTC. Amino acid sequence: CASSLVGTRGNEQFF.

CDR3 region: CASSHRDRSYEQYF. In DNA form, the CDR3 reads TGTGCCAGCAGCCACCGGGACAGGAGTTACGAGCAGTACTTC. V and J are TRBV7-9 and TRBJ2-5; 8 bases line up with TRBD1. The assigned J gene may be wrong: the sequence end matches TRBJ2-7 better. Germline CDR1 reads SEHNR; CDR2 reads FQNEAQ (reference sequence). This CDR3 comprises 14 residues.

The J gene is TRBJ1-2, the V gene TRBV28; D remains unclear. The CDR3 contains 14 residues. Looked up from germline, CDR1 is MDHEN and CDR2 is SYDVKM. V was shortened by 6 bases and J by 7 bases, with 18 bases between the two germline ends. CDR3 nucleotides: TGTGCCAGCAGAATCGCCGGGTTACTGGGTGGCTACACCTTC. It is translated as CASRIAGLLGGYTF.

The rearrangement uses TRBV6-5 and TRBJ2-1; 9 bases match TRBD1. There are 15 residues in the CDR3. Germline values: CDR1 MNHEY, CDR2 SVGAGI. Losses at the gene ends were 6 bases for V and 8 bases for J; bases not matched to a gene: 11. CDR3 sequence reads: CASSPNRGRFDEQFF. The CDR3 nucleotides are TGTGCCAGCAGCCCCAACAGGGGGCGTTTCGATGAGCAGTTCTTC.

The chain has TRBV5-6 and TRBJ2-5, with D uncertain. TRBJ2-7 explains the end of the DNA better; the J call may be wrong. Germline V gene data show CDR1 as SGHDT and CDR2 as YYEEEE. This CDR3 contains 12 residues. The CDR3 DNA reads TGTGCCAGCAGCAAACAACAGTACGAGCAGTACTTC. This sequence encodes CASSKQQYEQYF.

The chain couples TRBV19 to TRBJ1-1; D not resolved. Germline CDR1 is LNHDA and CDR2 is SQIVND (reference sequence). The length of the CDR3 is 10 residues. Deletions cut 7 bases from V and 8 bases from J, with 8 bases between. CDR3 sequence reads: CASTGLEAFF. CDR3 nucleotide sequence: TGTGCCAGTACGGGGTTGGAAGCTTTCTTT.

The chain's CDR3 is CASSSGLAEETQYF. The DNA of the CDR3 is TGTGCCAGCAGCTCCGGACTAGCGGAAGAGACCCAGTACTTC. The rearrangement uses TRBV11-3 and TRBJ2-5; 10 bases line up with TRBD2. The CDR3 has 14 amino acids. The ends lost 4 bases at V and 3 bases at J; junction bases unmatched: 2. Germline-derived CDR1 and CDR2 are SGHNT and YENEEA.

The V and J genes are TRBV19 and TRBJ2-7; TRBD1 matches 12 bases. V gave up 4 bases and J gave up 6 bases; unmatched junction bases: 1. This CDR3 is built from 13 residues. Germline V lookup: CDR1 LNHDA, CDR2 SQIVND (reference sequence). CDR3 nucleotides: TGTGCCAGTAGTAGGGACAGGGGGCTCGAGCAGTACTTC. Translated, it gives CASSRDRGLEQYF.

The chain carries TRBV28 and TRBJ1-2; D is uncertain. Trimming took off 4 bases at V and 2 bases at J, with 23 bases between the two ends. Germline CDR1 reads MDHEN; CDR2 reads SYDVKM. CDR3 length: 18 residues. The CDR3 region is CASSSQYTPKTINYGYTF. The CDR3 DNA follows: TGTGCCAGCAGTTCCCAATACACACCAAAAACAATCAACTATGGCTACACCTTC.

The gene calls are TRBV4-2 and TRBJ1-1; D unresolved. The germline V gene has CDR1 LGHNA and CDR2 YNFKEQ. V lost 0 bases and J 0 bases, leaving 5 bases between the germline ends. This CDR3 has 14 residues. CDR3 DNA sequence: TGTGCCAGCAGCCAAGATTACATGAACACTGAAGCTTTCTTT. It encodes CASSQDYMNTEAFF.

This clone was found a few times. The V call is TRBV7-3, the J call TRBJ2-1; 10 bases are a match to TRBD2. Germline V gene data show CDR1 as SGHTA and CDR2 as FQGTGA. J was trimmed by 8 bases and V by 5 bases; bases with no gene match: 6. The CDR3 sequence is 14 residues long. This chain's CDR3 is CASSPTSGAHEQFF. DNA of the CDR3: TGTGCCAGCAGCCCAACTAGCGGGGCCCATGAGCAGTTCTTC. Variable domain in full (rest from reference TRBV7-3 and TRBJ2-1): GAGVSQTPSNKVTEKGKYVELRCDPISGHTALYWYRQSLGQGPEFLIYFQGTGAADDSGLPNDRFFAVRPEGSVSTLKIQRTERGDSAVYLCASSPTSGAHEQFFGPGTRLTVL.

Only one count was recorded for this clone. The chain recombines TRBV6-5 with TRBJ1-3, with D possibly matching TRBD1 (6 bases). Germline V gene sequence: CDR1 MNHEY, CDR2 SVGAGI. V shed 4 bases and J shed 0 bases, with 10 bases lying between them. The CDR3 loop spans 15 amino acids. The CDR3 DNA is TGTGCCAGCAGTTCGGACAGATTCTCTGGAAACACCATATATTTT. Protein product: CASSSDRFSGNTIYF.

This rearrangement joins TRBV28 to TRBJ2-4; D is uncertain. The V end was cut by 2 bases, the J end by 0 bases, with 11 bases between. The germline V gene has CDR1 MDHEN and CDR2 SYDVKM. The CDR3 spans 16 residues. The CDR3 nucleotides read TGTGCCAGCAGTTTAGGTCTGACTCTAGCCAAAAACATTCAGTACTTC. This codes for CASSLGLTLAKNIQYF.

The chain recombines TRBV7-2 with TRBJ2-3, with D perhaps matching TRBD2 (5 bases). This CDR3 comprises 15 residues. The V gene lost 1 base and the J gene lost 3 bases, with 11 bases spanning the gap. CDR1 and CDR2 from the germline V gene are SGHTA and FQGNSA. The CDR3 loop reads CASSLGLAGTDTQYF. CDR3 nucleotide sequence: TGTGCCAGCAGCTTAGGCCTAGCCGGGACAGATACGCAGTATTTT.

CDR3 nucleotides: TGTGCCAGCAGTTACTCGGGCAACCGCGTCGAGCAGTACTTC. It is translated as CASSYSGNRVEQYF. This chain connects TRBV6-6 to TRBJ2-5; D is unclear. The J call could be wrong; TRBJ2-7 is a better fit for the DNA end. Germline-derived CDR1 and CDR2 are MNHNY and SVGAGI (reference sequence). The CDR3 is 14 amino acids.

The chain is built from TRBV7-9 and TRBJ2-2, with 7 positions matching TRBD1. Germline V lookup: CDR1 SEHNR, CDR2 FQNEAQ (reference sequence). V gave up 5 bases and J gave up 5 bases; unmatched junction bases: 11. The CDR3 is made up of 16 amino acids. This CDR3 is CASSPDRAGGTGELFF. CDR3 in DNA: TGTGCCAGCAGCCCCGACAGGGCTGGCGGAACCGGGGAGCTGTTTTTT. Variable domain in full (rest from reference TRBV7-9 and TRBJ2-2): DTGVSQNPRHKITKRGQNVTFRCDPISEHNRLYWYRQTLGQGPEFLTYFQNEAQLEKSRLLSDRFSAERPKGSFSTLEIQRTEQGDSAMYLCASSPDRAGGTGELFFGEGSRLTVL.

The chain couples TRBV7-2 to TRBJ2-3; TRBD2 matches 8 bases. The J segment lost 7 bases and the V segment lost 1 base, leaving 7 bases of the junction unmatched. The CDR3 consists of 15 residues. Germline V lookup: CDR1 SGHTA, CDR2 FQGNSA. In DNA form, the CDR3 reads TGTGCCAGCAGCTTAGTTACGGGAGGGGGGAATACGCAGTATTTT. Its translation is CASSLVTGGGNTQYF.